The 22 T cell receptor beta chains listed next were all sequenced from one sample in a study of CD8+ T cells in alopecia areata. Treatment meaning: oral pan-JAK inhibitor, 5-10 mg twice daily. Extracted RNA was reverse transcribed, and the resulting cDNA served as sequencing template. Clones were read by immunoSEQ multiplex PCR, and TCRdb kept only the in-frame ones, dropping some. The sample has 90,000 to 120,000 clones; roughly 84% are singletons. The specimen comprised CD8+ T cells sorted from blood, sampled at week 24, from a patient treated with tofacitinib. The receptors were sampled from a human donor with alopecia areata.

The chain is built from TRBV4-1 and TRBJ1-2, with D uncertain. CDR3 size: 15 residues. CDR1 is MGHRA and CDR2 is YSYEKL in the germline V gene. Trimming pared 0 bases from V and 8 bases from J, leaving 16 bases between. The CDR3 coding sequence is TGCGCCAGCAGCCAAGAAGGATTAGGTACCAACGGCTACACCTTC. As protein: CASSQEGLGTNGYTF.

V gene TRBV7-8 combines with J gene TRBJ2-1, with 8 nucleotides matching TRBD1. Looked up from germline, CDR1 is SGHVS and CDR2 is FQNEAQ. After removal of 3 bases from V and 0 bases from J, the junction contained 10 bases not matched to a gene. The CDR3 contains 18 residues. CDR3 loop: CASSFTSAGTGSYNEQFF. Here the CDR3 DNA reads TGTGCCAGCAGCTTTACCTCTGCCGGGACAGGCTCCTACAATGAGCAGTTCTTC.

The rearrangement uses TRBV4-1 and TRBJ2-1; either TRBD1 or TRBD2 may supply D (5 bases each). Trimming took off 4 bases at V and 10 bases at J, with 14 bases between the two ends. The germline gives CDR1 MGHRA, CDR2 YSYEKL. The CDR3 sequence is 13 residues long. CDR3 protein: CASSPPQGREQFF. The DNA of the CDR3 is TGCGCCAGCAGCCCCCCCCAGGGACGGGAGCAGTTCTTC.

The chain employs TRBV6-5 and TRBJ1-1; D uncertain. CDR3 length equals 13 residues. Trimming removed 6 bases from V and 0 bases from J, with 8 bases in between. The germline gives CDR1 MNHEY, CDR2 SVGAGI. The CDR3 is CASSLAMNTEAFF. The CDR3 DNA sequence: TGTGCCAGCAGCCTCGCAATGAACACTGAAGCTTTCTTT.

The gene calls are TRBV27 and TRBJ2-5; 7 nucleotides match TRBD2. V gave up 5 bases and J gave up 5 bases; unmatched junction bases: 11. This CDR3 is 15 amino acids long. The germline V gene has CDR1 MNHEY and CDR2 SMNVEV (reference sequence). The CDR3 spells CASSPTSVGGETQYF. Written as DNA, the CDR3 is TGTGCCAGCAGTCCTACATCGGTGGGAGGGGAGACCCAGTACTTC.

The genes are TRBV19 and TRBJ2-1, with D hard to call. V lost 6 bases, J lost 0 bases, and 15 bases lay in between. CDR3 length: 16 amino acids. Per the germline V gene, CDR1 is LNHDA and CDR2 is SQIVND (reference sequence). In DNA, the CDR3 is TGTGCCAGTAGCCTTTCCGACGGCAGCTCCTACAATGAGCAGTTCTTC. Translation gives CASSLSDGSSYNEQFF.

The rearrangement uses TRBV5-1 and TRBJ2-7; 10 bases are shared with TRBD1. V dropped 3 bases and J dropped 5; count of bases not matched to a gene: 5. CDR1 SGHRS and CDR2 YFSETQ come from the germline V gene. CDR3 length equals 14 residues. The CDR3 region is CASSSGQGFDEQYF. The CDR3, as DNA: TGCGCCAGCAGCTCGGGACAGGGGTTTGACGAGCAGTACTTC.

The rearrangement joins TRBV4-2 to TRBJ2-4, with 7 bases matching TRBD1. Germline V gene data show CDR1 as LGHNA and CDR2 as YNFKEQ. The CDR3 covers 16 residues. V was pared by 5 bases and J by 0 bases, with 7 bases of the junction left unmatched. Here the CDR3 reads CASSVNRGVAKNIQYF. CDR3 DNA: TGTGCCAGCAGCGTTAACAGGGGCGTAGCCAAAAACATTCAGTACTTC.

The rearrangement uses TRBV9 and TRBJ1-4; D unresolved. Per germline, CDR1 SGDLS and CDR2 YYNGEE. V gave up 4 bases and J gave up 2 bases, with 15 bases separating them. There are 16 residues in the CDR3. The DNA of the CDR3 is TGTGCCAGCAGCCCCGGGCCCTTTCTGACTAATGAAAAACTGTTTTTT. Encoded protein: CASSPGPFLTNEKLFF. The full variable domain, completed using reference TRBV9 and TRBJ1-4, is DSGVTQTPKHLITATGQRVTLRCSPRSGDLSVYWYQQSLDQGLQFLIQYYNGEERAKGNILERFSAQQFPDLHSELNLSSLELGDSALYFCASSPGPFLTNEKLFFGSGTQLSVL.

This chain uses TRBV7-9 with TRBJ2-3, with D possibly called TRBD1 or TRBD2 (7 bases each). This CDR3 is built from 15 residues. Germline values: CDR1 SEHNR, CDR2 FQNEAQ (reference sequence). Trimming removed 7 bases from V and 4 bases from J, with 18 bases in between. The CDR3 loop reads CASTPPTGRADTQYF. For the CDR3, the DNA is TGTGCCAGCACCCCCCCGACAGGGAGGGCAGATACGCAGTATTTT.

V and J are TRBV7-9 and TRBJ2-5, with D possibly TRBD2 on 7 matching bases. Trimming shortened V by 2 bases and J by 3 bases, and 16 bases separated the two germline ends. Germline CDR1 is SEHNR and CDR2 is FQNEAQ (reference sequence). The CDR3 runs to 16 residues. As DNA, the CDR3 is TGTGCCAGCAGCTTATCGGGGGGCGCTGATAAAGAGACCCAGTACTTC. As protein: CASSLSGGADKETQYF.

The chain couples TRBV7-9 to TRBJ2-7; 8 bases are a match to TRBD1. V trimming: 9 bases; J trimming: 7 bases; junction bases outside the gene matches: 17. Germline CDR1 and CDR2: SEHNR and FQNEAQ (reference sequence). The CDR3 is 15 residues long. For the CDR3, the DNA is TGTGCCAGTTACCCGACAGGGGCCTTCCCCGGGGAGCAGTACTTC. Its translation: CASYPTGAFPGEQYF.

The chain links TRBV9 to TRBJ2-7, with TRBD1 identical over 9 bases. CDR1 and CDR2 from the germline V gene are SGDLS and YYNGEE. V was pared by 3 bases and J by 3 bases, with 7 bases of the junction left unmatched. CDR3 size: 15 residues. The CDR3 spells CASSAGQGPIYEQYF. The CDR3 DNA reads TGTGCCAGCAGCGCCGGACAGGGGCCGATCTACGAGCAGTACTTC.

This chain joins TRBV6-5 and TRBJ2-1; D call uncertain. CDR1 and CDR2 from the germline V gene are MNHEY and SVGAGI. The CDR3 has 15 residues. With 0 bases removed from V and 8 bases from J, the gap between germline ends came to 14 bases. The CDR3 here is CASSYSNGLRDEQFF. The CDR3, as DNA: TGTGCCAGCAGTTACTCGAACGGGTTACGGGATGAGCAGTTCTTC.

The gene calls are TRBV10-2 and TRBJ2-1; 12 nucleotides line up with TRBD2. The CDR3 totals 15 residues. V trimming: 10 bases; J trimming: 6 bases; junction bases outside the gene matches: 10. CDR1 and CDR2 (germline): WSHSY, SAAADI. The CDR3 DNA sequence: TGCGCCACCACGATCGGACTAGCGGGGATCAATGAGCAGTTCTTC. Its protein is CATTIGLAGINEQFF.

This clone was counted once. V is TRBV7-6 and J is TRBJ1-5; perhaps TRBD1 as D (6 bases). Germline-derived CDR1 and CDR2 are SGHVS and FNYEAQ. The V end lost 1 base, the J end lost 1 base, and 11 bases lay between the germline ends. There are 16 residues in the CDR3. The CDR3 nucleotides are TGTGCCAGCAGCTTAGAGCAGGGGCGAAGCAATCAGCCCCAGCATTTT. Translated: CASSLEQGRSNQPQHF.

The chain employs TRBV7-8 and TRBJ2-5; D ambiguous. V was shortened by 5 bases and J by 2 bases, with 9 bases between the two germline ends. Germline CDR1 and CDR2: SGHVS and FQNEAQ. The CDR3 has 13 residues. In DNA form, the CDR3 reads TGTGCCAGCAGCCCCACAAGACAAGAGACCCAGTACTTC. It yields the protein CASSPTRQETQYF.

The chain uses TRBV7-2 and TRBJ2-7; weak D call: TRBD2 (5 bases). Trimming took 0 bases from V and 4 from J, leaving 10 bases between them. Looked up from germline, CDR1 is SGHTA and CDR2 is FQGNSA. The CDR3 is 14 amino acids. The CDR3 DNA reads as TGTGCCAGCAGCTTAGCCGATAGGACTTACGAGCAGTACTTC. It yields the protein CASSLADRTYEQYF. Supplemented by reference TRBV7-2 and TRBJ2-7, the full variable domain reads GAGVSQSPSNKVTEKGKDVELRCDPISGHTALYWYRQSLGQGLEFLIYFQGNSAPDKSGLPSDRFSAERTGGSVSTLTIQRTQQEDSAVYLCASSLADRTYEQYFGPGTRLTVT.

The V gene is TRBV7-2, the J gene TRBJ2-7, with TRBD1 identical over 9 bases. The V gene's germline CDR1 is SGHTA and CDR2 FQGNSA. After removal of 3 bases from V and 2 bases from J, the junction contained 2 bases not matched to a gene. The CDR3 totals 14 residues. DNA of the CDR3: TGTGCCAGCAGCTTCGGACAGGGGACCTACGAGCAGTACTTC. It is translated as CASSFGQGTYEQYF. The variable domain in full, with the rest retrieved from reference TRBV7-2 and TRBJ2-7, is GAGVSQSPSNKVTEKGKDVELRCDPISGHTALYWYRQSLGQGLEFLIYFQGNSAPDKSGLPSDRFSAERTGGSVSTLTIQRTQQEDSAVYLCASSFGQGTYEQYFGPGTRLTVT.

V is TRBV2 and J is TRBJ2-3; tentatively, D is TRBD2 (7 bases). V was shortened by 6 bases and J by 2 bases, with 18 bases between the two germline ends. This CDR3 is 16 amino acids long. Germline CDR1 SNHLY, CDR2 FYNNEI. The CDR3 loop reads CASRTRGGSFTDTQYF. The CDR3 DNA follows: TGTGCCAGCAGGACAAGGGGGGGGTCCTTCACAGATACGCAGTATTTT. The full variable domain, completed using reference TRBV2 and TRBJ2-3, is EPEVTQTPSHQVTQMGQEVILRCVPISNHLYFYWYRQILGQKVEFLVSFYNNEISEKSEIFDDQFSVERPDGSNFTLKIRSTKLEDSAMYFCASRTRGGSFTDTQYFGPGTRLTVL.

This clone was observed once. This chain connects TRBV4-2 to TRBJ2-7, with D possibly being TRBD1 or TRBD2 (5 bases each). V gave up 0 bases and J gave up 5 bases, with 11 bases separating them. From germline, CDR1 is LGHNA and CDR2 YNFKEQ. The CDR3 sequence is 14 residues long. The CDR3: CASSQEQGRDEQYF. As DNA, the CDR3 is TGTGCCAGCAGCCAAGAGCAGGGACGGGACGAGCAGTACTTC.

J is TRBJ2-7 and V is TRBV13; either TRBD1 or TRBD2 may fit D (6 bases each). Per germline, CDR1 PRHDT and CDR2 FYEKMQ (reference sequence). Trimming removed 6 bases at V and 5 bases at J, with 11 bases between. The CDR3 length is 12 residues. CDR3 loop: CASSGGGDEQYF. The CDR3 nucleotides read TGTGCCAGCAGTGGGGGCGGGGACGAGCAGTACTTC.